Listed below are T cell receptor beta chains from one sample, sequenced in a study of cytomegalovirus exposure and HLA in healthy donors. Produced via immunoSEQ multiplex PCR; TCRdb's table is partial and in-frame only. The sample includes about 120,000 clones, about four fifths seen only once; the top ten take 1.6%. Input material: PBMCs. The source of these receptors is a woman between 18 and 30 years old in good health and CMV-seronegative. The CDR3 runs from the conserved cysteine through the conserved F or W. The order of the fields is V gene, D gene, clone size, CDR3 protein. D genes are given only for firm matches. Expanded clones get a size class; other rows say once, few or many, or leave the size out.

V gene: TRBV29-1; D gene: .; clone size: .; CDR3 protein: CSVEDTLFSEAFF
V gene: TRBV28; D gene: TRBD1; clone size: .; CDR3 protein: CASSAGTGNTEAFF
V gene: TRBV6-1; D gene: .; clone size: .; CDR3 protein: CASSLDRSSSYEQYF
V gene: TRBV5-8; D gene: .; clone size: few; CDR3 protein: CASSVPGHGNSGNTIYF
V gene: TRBV7-2; D gene: TRBD2; clone size: few; CDR3 protein: CASSFVPGLAGGEQYF
V gene: TRBV10-3; D gene: .; clone size: .; CDR3 protein: CAISEAPGGRMNTEAFF
V gene: TRBV6-5; D gene: .; clone size: few; CDR3 protein: CASTSGGRTEAFF
V gene: TRBV28; D gene: TRBD1; clone size: .; CDR3 protein: CASSLSGGRVGYTF
V gene: TRBV19; D gene: .; clone size: .; CDR3 protein: CASSVSGRGAYYGYTF
V gene: TRBV5-1; D gene: .; clone size: few; CDR3 protein: CASGPNWDTEAFF
V gene: TRBV6-1; D gene: .; clone size: .; CDR3 protein: CASSSEVRADTQYF
V gene: TRBV11-3; D gene: TRBD1; clone size: .; CDR3 protein: CASSPGQGGEQYF
V gene: TRBV2; D gene: TRBD1; clone size: .; CDR3 protein: CASIAWDSDSSSYEQYF
V gene: TRBV29-1; D gene: .; clone size: .; CDR3 protein: CSTGLMNTEAFF
V gene: TRBV9; D gene: TRBD1; clone size: .; CDR3 protein: CASSVGGQGNSPLHF
V gene: TRBV4-1; D gene: .; clone size: .; CDR3 protein: CASSSFGQETQYF
V gene: TRBV2; D gene: TRBD2; clone size: few; CDR3 protein: CASSPGTSGGQAYNEQFF
V gene: TRBV4-1; D gene: .; clone size: .; CDR3 protein: CASSKVPLDKNTEAFF
V gene: TRBV27; D gene: TRBD2; clone size: .; CDR3 protein: CASSLWGTTPSTDTQYF
V gene: TRBV4-1; D gene: TRBD1; clone size: few; CDR3 protein: CASSQVGQNEKLFF
V gene: TRBV27; D gene: TRBD1; clone size: .; CDR3 protein: CASSHRGETYEQYF
V gene: TRBV2; D gene: TRBD1; clone size: .; CDR3 protein: CASTGQGVTVEQFF
V gene: TRBV27; D gene: TRBD1; clone size: .; CDR3 protein: CASSFTRGDTEAFF
V gene: TRBV15; D gene: .; clone size: .; CDR3 protein: CATSRDRGKSYNSPLHF
V gene: TRBV5-6; D gene: .; clone size: .; CDR3 protein: CASSWRGGTNTEAFF
V gene: TRBV6-5; D gene: .; clone size: .; CDR3 protein: CASSLTADSGNTIYF
V gene: TRBV28; D gene: .; clone size: .; CDR3 protein: CASSLPQTVFITEAFF
V gene: TRBV10-1; D gene: TRBD2; clone size: .; CDR3 protein: CASSEDAGGMNTQYF
V gene: TRBV6-1; D gene: TRBD1; clone size: once; CDR3 protein: CASSETSTGGAFVYGYTF
V gene: TRBV6-4; D gene: .; clone size: .; CDR3 protein: CASAVGNYNEQFF
V gene: TRBV5-4; D gene: TRBD1; clone size: .; CDR3 protein: CASRAGTGREKLFF
V gene: TRBV28; D gene: TRBD1; clone size: .; CDR3 protein: CASKFSGTGFREQYF
V gene: TRBV7-2; D gene: .; clone size: .; CDR3 protein: CASSLEGGGPGTQYF
V gene: TRBV5-1; D gene: TRBD2; clone size: .; CDR3 protein: CASSLETSLQETQYF
V gene: TRBV9; D gene: .; clone size: .; CDR3 protein: CASSVGGDNSPLHF
V gene: TRBV5-1; D gene: TRBD1; clone size: .; CDR3 protein: CASSLSPRRGTGQDEQFF
V gene: TRBV11-2; D gene: TRBD2; clone size: .; CDR3 protein: CASSSSGGDTDTQYF
V gene: TRBV4-1; D gene: TRBD2; clone size: .; CDR3 protein: CASSPTSGGGSYEQYF
V gene: TRBV6-6; D gene: .; clone size: .; CDR3 protein: CASSKQGSDQPQHF
V gene: TRBV2; D gene: .; clone size: .; CDR3 protein: CASRQATDYEQYF
V gene: TRBV2; D gene: .; clone size: .; CDR3 protein: CASKWGGAETQYF
V gene: TRBV15; D gene: .; clone size: .; CDR3 protein: CATSSQGSTDTQYF
V gene: TRBV29-1; D gene: .; clone size: few; CDR3 protein: CSVDSGYTF
V gene: TRBV6-6; D gene: TRBD1; clone size: few; CDR3 protein: CASSYRGGQGRVKLFF
V gene: TRBV12-5; D gene: .; clone size: .; CDR3 protein: CASGSGEMNTEAFF
V gene: TRBV27; D gene: .; clone size: .; CDR3 protein: CASGSTSLTF
V gene: TRBV12-5; D gene: .; clone size: .; CDR3 protein: CASGLGQGETDTQYF
V gene: TRBV2; D gene: .; clone size: few; CDR3 protein: CASRPGDGYTF
V gene: TRBV5-4; D gene: .; clone size: .; CDR3 protein: CASSLTRSTDTQYF
V gene: TRBV7-9; D gene: .; clone size: .; CDR3 protein: CASSLAQGEQYF
V gene: TRBV28; D gene: TRBD1; clone size: .; CDR3 protein: CASSLEGGDGYTF
V gene: TRBV29-1; D gene: TRBD2; clone size: .; CDR3 protein: CSVKIGGAFGEQFF
V gene: TRBV5-6; D gene: TRBD2; clone size: few; CDR3 protein: CASSPLGLAAENTGELFF
V gene: TRBV5-1; D gene: .; clone size: .; CDR3 protein: CASSPLFFLNTEAFF
V gene: TRBV28; D gene: .; clone size: .; CDR3 protein: CASSLTGTYNSPLHF
V gene: TRBV19; D gene: .; clone size: once; CDR3 protein: CASRRGGPPNTEAFF
V gene: TRBV28; D gene: .; clone size: .; CDR3 protein: CASSLTGYGYTF
V gene: TRBV5-6; D gene: .; clone size: .; CDR3 protein: CASSLAPRGDGGNTIYF